What follows are 3 T cell receptor beta chains derived from one specimen sequenced in a study of sequential checkpoint blockade in melanoma. Treatment defined: randomized to nivolumab then ipilimumab (arm A) or the reverse (arm B). Measured with immunoSEQ multiplex PCR; TCRdb has only the in-frame clones, and not every one. The table shows around 19,000 clones, with about 25% occurring only once. Sample: tumor tissue (inferred from file names), taken from a patient given nivolumab and ipilimumab in sequence. The origin of the receptors is a human donor with melanoma.

The CDR3 DNA reads as TGCGCCAGCAGATCCGGGCAGACAGGGTTTGACTATGGCTACACCTTC. This codes for CASRSGQTGFDYGYTF. V gene TRBV5-1 combines with J gene TRBJ1-2, with TRBD1 matching over 7 bases. Germline V CDR1 and CDR2: SGHRS, YFSETQ. This CDR3 contains 16 residues. V shed 5 bases, J shed 3 bases, and the junction held 13 bases outside the gene matches. Looking up the rest from reference TRBV5-1 and TRBJ1-2 gives the full variable domain: KAGVTQTPRYLIKTRGQQVTLSCSPISGHRSVSWYQQTPGQGLQFLFEYFSETQRNKGNFPGRFSGRQFSNSRSEMNVSTLELGDSALYLCASRSGQTGFDYGYTFGSGTRLTVV.

In this sample, this clone turned up a few times. This chain uses TRBV11-3 with TRBJ2-5; 7 bases line up with TRBD2. CDR1 SGHNT and CDR2 YENEEA come from the germline V gene. The CDR3 sequence is 14 residues long. The junction had 5 bases not matched to a gene; V was cut back by 5 bases and J by 2 bases. The CDR3 bases are TGTGCCAGCAGCCTACTGGGGGGGCAAGAGACCCAGTACTTC. It is translated as CASSLLGGQETQYF. The whole variable domain, remainder taken from reference TRBV11-3 and TRBJ2-5, is EAGVVQSPRYKIIEKKQPVAFWCNPISGHNTLYWYLQNLGQGPELLIRYENEEAVDDSQLPKDRFSAERLKGVDSTLKIQPAELGDSAVYLCASSLLGGQETQYFGPGTRLLVL.

This CDR3 reads CASSEWEEGEQYF. CDR3 in DNA: TGTGCCAGCAGTGAATGGGAGGAAGGCGAGCAGTACTTC. The chain links TRBV25-1 to TRBJ2-7; TRBD2 might be the D (6 bases). Trimming removed 1 base from V and 6 bases from J, with 10 bases in between. The CDR3 sequence is 13 residues long. Per the germline V gene, CDR1 is MGHDK and CDR2 is SYGVNS.